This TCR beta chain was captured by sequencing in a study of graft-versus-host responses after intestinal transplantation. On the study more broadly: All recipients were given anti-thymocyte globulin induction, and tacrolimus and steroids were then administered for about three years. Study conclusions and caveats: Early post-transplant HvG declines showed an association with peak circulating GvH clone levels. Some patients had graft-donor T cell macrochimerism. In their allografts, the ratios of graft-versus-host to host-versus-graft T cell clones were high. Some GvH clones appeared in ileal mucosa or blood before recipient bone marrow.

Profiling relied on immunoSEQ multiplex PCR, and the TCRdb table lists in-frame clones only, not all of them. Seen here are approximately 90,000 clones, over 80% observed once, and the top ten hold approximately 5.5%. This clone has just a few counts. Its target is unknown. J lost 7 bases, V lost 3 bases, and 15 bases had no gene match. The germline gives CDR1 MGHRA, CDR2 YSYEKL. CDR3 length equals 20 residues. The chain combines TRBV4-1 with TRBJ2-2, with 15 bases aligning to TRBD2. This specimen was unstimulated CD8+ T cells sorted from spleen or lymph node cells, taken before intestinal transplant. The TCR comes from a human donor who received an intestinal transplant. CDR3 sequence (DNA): TGCGCCAGCAGCCACACAGGACTAGCGGGAGGGCCTTACTTCGTCGGGGAGCTGTTTTTT. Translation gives CASSHTGLAGGPYFVGELFF.